What follows describes a single T cell receptor (beta chain). Antigen specificity is unknown. These data are taken from a study of T cell responses to AZD1222 COVID-19 vaccine. Study information: Pooling covered second doses at about 4 or about 12 weeks. Study findings and constraints: Spike-spanning, vaccine-associated CD4 TCRs were dominant at 160-218 and 743-854. The study sampled repertoires only after the peak T cell response.

Per germline, CDR1 MNHEY and CDR2 SMNVEV (reference sequence). This CDR3 has 16 residues. Losses at the gene ends were 0 bases for V and 0 bases for J; bases not matched to a gene: 2. Clones were read by immunoSEQ multiplex PCR, and TCRdb kept only the in-frame ones, dropping some. The sample includes around 160,000 clones, nearly 90% seen only once; the top ten take about 4.7%. This TCR was sampled from an adult in good health. The source was peripheral blood, collected on day 0 of AZD1222 vaccination. V gene TRBV27 combines with J gene TRBJ1-2; 9 nucleotides line up with TRBD1. The CDR3 here is CASSLSGQGPNYGYTF. The CDR3 coding sequence is TGTGCCAGCAGTTTATCGGGACAGGGTCCTAACTATGGCTACACCTTC.